The 6 T cell receptor beta chains reported below all come from one sample, sequenced in a study of glioma-infiltrating T cells (dated by TCRdb to 2015 to 2016). Sequencing was carried out with an Illumina MiSeq. TCR alpha and beta CDR3 regions were amplified with the iRepertoire nested amplicon-rescue multiplex PCR (arm-PCR) platform from RNA. Clones were called with MiXCR by TCRdb after fastp trimmed the public reads at Q25, and only in-frame beta chains were retained. Every entry covers one CDR3 protein and lists the most common genes and DNA from its rows. Within this sample are fewer than 250,000 distinct CDR3 sequences, with around 32% of them counted one time only. 20% of the sample lies in the top ten. The sample was glioma tissue, nonneoplastic brain tissue, or PBMCs (not recorded which). The receptors were sampled from a human donor with low-grade glioma or glioblastoma, undergoing nonglioma brain surgery, or in good health (not recorded which).

J is TRBJ2-1 and V is TRBV6-5, with D perhaps being TRBD1 or TRBD2 (5 bases each). V was shortened by 0 bases and J by 5 bases, with 8 bases between the two germline ends. This CDR3 region has 14 residues. Germline CDR1 and CDR2: MNHEY and SVGAGI. The CDR3 is CASSYSGVDNEQFF. CDR3 DNA: TGTGCCAGCAGTTACTCGGGGGTTGACAATGAGCAGTTCTTC.

CDR3 nucleotides: TGCGCCAGCAGCTTGAATAGCGGCTACGAGCAGTACTTC. Residues: CASSLNSGYEQYF. The gene calls are TRBV5-1 and TRBJ2-7, with D possibly being TRBD2 (6 bases). Germline CDR1 reads SGHRS; CDR2 reads YFSETQ. Trimming stripped 1 base from V and 3 bases from J, with 8 bases between. This CDR3 is 13 amino acids long.

This clonotype was recorded at least ten times. V gene TRBV10-3 combines with J gene TRBJ1-5; 9 nucleotides agree with TRBD1. Trimming removed 3 bases from V and 1 base from J; junction bases left unmatched: 7. The CDR3 totals 17 residues. Germline V gene sequence: CDR1 ENHRY, CDR2 SYGVKD. The DNA of the CDR3 is TGTGCCATCAGTGACGCTGGGGACAGGGTGAGCAATCAGCCCCAGCATTTT. Its protein is CAISDAGDRVSNQPQHF.

This clonotype was observed a handful of times. V usage is TRBV19 and J usage is TRBJ2-6; D not resolved. The CDR3 is 14 amino acids. The germline V and J ends were trimmed by 9 bases and 0 bases, with 9 bases remaining between them. The V gene's germline CDR1 is LNHDA and CDR2 SQIVND (reference sequence). In nucleotides, the CDR3 is TGTGCCAGCCGCGAAACCTCTGGGGCCAACGTCCTGACTTTC. This codes for CASRETSGANVLTF.

This clonotype was detected a few times. The CDR3 coding sequence is TGTGCCAGCAGCCGTCCCCCGGGGCTCGCCGAGCAGTTCTTC. This translates into CASSRPPGLAEQFF. The V gene is TRBV14, the J gene TRBJ2-1; D assignment may be TRBD1 or TRBD2 (5 bases each). Germline V lookup: CDR1 SGHDN, CDR2 FVKESK. The CDR3 extends over 14 amino acids. V lost 4 bases, J lost 10 bases, and 17 bases lay in between.

This clonotype was observed a few times. The junction shows a germline mismatch at one end, possibly a read error. This chain connects TRBV2 to TRBJ2-5; 8 positions agree with TRBD2. Per germline, CDR1 SNHLY and CDR2 FYNNEI. The CDR3 consists of 14 residues. CDR3: CASRTSAIQETQYF. CDR3 in DNA: TGTGCCAGCAGGACTAGCGCCATACAAGAGACCCAATACTTC.